The rows below give T cell receptor beta chains drawn from one sample of a study of blood T cell repertoires in COVID-19. Method: immunoSEQ multiplex PCR; TCRdb's copy keeps in-frame clones and lacks some. The data hold hundreds of thousands of clones, with roughly 87% observed a single time. Sequenced input: PBMCs or T cells enriched from blood (not recorded which). The receptors were sampled from a woman in her 40s who had recovered from COVID-19. CDR3s leave out the opening cysteine and the closing phenylalanine or tryptophan. The order of the fields is J gene, V gene, CDR3 protein.

>TRBJ1-5|TRBV5-6
ASSYQGLNQPQH
>TRBJ2-1|TRBV7-2
ASSTLAGSHNEQF
>TRBJ2-7|TRBV28
ASSFVSRGQGTYEQY
>TRBJ2-3|TRBV14
ASSLMWTGGDTQY
>TRBJ2-7|TRBV5-1
ASSLAGSYEQY
>TRBJ2-3|TRBV7-2
ASSLDGRRVDTQY
>TRBJ1-1|TRBV4-3
ASGLQGYTEAF
>TRBJ1-5|TRBV4-1
ASSQDGGTQPQH
>TRBJ2-1|TRBV29-1
SVDFHGRGDEQF
>TRBJ2-5|TRBV27
ASRALGGGETQY
>TRBJ2-2|TRBV9
ASSPRRGEGPTGELF
>TRBJ1-2|TRBV29-1
SVVPSGLLDRGLYGYT
>TRBJ2-3|TRBV3-1/TRBV3-2
ASSRTTTPDTQY
>TRBJ2-2|TRBV6-1
ASSAILAGGSGELF
>TRBJ2-7|TRBV10-3
AISGLAGVSYEQY
>TRBJ2-1|TRBV5-4
ASSPRDRGLSEQF
>TRBJ2-1|TRBV7-2
ASSLLRTGSRPNEQF
>TRBJ2-7|TRBV11-2
ASSLGGQGAI
>TRBJ2-7|TRBV6-4
ASNLIGTSGSVSYEQY
>TRBJ2-1|TRBV6-2/TRBV6-3
ASSPSGRAPFEQF
>TRBJ2-7|TRBV5-4
ASSPGGPYEQY
>TRBJ1-1|TRBV5-6
ASSSYSWNTEAF
>TRBJ2-3|TRBV19
ASNPTVSTDTQY
>TRBJ1-2|TRBV19
ASSIDQGYYGYT
>TRBJ1-4|TRBV28
ASSSPSGGEYREKLF
>TRBJ2-1|TRBV4-3
ASSDPGIKNEQF
>TRBJ2-3|TRBV19
ASSTSGTQGDTQY
>TRBJ2-1|TRBV28
ASLDSFNYNEQF
>TRBJ2-5|TRBV4-3
ASSPGLAGKETQY
>TRBJ1-5|TRBV10-3
AISDPHTSNQPQH
>TRBJ1-6|TRBV18
ASSSGWTGAGTLH
>TRBJ1-4|TRBV30
AGLPGQGAQVNEKLF
>TRBJ2-3|TRBV7-3
ASSISGRGVGTQY
>TRBJ1-2|TRBV4-1
ASSLGHRANYGYT
>TRBJ1-3|TRBV11-2
ASSPHVSGNTIY
>TRBJ2-7|TRBV11-2
ASSLGAGGTYEQY
>TRBJ2-7|TRBV28
ASSLSGTGSYEQY